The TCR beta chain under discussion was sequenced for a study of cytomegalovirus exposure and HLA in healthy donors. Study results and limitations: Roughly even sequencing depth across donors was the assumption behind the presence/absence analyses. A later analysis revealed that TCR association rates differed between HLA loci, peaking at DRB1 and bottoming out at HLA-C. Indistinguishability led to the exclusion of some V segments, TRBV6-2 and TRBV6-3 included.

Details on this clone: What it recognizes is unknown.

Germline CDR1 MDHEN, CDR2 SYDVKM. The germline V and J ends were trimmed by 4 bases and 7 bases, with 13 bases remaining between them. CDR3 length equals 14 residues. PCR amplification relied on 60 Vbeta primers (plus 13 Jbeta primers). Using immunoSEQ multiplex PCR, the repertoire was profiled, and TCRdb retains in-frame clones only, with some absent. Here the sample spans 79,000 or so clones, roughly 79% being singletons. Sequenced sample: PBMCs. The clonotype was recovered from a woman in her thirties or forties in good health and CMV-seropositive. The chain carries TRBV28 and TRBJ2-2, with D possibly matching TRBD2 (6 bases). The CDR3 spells CASSSGLPYGELFF. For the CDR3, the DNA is TGTGCCAGCAGTTCGGGACTTCCCTACGGGGAGCTGTTTTTT.